This TCR beta chain was captured in a study of CD8+ T cells in alopecia areata. Across the study: Transfer of skin from approximately 6-13-month-old C3H/HeJ graft donors with spontaneous alopecia was made to approximately 6-11-week-old female C3H/HeJ mice.

This CDR3 is 15 amino acids long. From germline, CDR1 is FNHDT and CDR2 SITEND (reference sequence). Germline trimming cut 6 bases from V and 3 bases from J; bases unmatched to any gene: 10. Isolated RNA was reverse transcribed into cDNA used as the sequencing template. The assay was immunoSEQ multiplex PCR, and TCRdb's table has in-frame clones only and misses some. The sample shows roughly 110,000 clones, none of them appearing just once. As for this clone: Antigen unknown. Here the gene names and germline are mouse. The read halts 4 residues ahead of the CDR3 end, with the missing end drawn from the germline J gene.

Findings and limits, study-wide: TCRs were shared less clearly across patients than in mice, possibly for HLA-related reasons.

This clonotype was sampled from a C3H/HeJ mouse with alopecia areata. The mouse strain carries the MHC haplotype H2-k. Sequencing was done on a sample of lesional skin. The chain combines TRBV19 with TRBJ1-1, with TRBD1 matching 8 bases. The CDR3 sequence: CASNPGGSRDTEVFF. CDR3 bases read: TGTGCCAGCAACCCAGGGGGCTCCAGGGACACA.